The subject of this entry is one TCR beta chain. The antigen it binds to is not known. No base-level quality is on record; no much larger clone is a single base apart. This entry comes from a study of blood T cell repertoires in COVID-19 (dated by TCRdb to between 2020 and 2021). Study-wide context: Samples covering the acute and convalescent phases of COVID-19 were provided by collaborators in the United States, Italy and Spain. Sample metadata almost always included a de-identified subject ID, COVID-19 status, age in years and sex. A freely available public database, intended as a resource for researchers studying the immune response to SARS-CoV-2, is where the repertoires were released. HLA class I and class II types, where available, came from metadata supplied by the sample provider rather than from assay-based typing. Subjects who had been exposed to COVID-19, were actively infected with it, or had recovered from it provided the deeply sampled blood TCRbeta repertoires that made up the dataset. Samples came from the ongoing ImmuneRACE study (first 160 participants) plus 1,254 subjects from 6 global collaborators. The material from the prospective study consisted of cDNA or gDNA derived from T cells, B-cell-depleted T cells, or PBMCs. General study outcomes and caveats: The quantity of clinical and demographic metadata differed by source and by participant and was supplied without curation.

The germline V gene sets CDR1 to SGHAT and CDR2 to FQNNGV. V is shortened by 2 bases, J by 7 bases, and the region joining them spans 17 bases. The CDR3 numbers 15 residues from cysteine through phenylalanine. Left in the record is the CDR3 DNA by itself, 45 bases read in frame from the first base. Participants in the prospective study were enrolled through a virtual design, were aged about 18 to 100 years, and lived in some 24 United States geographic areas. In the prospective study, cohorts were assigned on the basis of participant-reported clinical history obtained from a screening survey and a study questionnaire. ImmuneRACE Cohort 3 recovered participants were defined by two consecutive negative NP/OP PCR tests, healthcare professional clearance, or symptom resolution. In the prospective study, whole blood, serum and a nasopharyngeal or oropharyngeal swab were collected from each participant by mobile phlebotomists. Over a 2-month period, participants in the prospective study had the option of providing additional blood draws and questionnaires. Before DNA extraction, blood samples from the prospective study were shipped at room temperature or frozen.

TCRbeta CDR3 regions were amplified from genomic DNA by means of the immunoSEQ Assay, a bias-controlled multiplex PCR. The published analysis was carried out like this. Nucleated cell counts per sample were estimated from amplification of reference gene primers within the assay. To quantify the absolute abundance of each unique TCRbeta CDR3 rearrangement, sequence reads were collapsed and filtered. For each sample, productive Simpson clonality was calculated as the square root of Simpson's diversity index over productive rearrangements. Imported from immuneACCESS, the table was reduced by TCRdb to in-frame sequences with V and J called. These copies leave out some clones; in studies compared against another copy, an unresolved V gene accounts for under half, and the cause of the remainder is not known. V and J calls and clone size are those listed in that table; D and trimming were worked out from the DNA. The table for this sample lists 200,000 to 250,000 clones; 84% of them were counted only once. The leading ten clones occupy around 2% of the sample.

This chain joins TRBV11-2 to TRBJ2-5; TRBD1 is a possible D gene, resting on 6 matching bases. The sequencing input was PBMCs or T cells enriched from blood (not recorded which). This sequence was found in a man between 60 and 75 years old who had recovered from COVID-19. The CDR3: CASSLFGQPLGTQYF. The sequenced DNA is TGTGCCAGCAGCTTATTCGGACAGCCGCTGGGGACCCAGTACTTC. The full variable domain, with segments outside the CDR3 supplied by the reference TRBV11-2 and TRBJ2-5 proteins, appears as EAGVAQSPRYKIIEKRQSVAFWCNPISGHATLYWYQQILGQGPKLLIQFQNNGVVDDSQLPKDRFSAERLKGVDSTLKIQPAKLEDSAVYLCASSLFGQPLGTQYFGPGTRLLVL.